This T cell receptor beta chain appears in the sequencing data of a study of T-cell memory formation after mild COVID-19. TCRdb reprocessed the 5' RACE reads with MiXCR, giving one entry per CDR3 protein. Of a few hundred thousand distinct CDR3 sequences listed, approximately 19% are singletons. Notes on the study in general: Some responding clones appeared in pre-infection memory, suggesting cross-reactive memory joined.

To note about this clonotype: Its antigen is currently unknown.

The CDR3 consists of 14 residues. With 4 bases removed from V and 6 bases from J, the gap between germline ends came to 13 bases. Per germline, CDR1 SNHLY and CDR2 FYNNEI. The chain employs TRBV2 and TRBJ2-4, with D possibly TRBD2 on 6 matching bases. The sequence came from a man aged 18-30 years who had mild COVID-19 (a few samples of this study predate the infection). Cell type and time point are not known. Sequenced material: PBMCs or a T cell subset sorted from them (not recorded which). CDR3 sequence: CASSGGGLGNIQYF. DNA of the CDR3: TGTGCCAGCAGTGGTGGAGGGCTAGGAAACATTCAGTACTTC.